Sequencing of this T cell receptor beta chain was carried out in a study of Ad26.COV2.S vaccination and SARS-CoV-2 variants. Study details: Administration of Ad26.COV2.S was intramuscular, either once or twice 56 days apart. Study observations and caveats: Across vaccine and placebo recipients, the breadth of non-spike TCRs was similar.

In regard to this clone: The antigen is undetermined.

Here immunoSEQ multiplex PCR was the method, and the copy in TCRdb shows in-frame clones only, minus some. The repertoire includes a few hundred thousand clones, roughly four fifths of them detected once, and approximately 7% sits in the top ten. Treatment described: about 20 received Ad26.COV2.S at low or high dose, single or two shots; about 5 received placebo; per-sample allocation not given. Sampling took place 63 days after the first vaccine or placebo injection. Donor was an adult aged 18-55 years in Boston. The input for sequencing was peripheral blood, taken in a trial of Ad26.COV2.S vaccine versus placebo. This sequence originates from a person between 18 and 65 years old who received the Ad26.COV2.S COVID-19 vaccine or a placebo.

In DNA, the CDR3 is TGTGCCAGTAGTATCAGGGGACTGAACACTGAAGCTTTCTTT. Its translation is CASSIRGLNTEAFF. The chain is built from TRBV19 and TRBJ1-1; D might be TRBD1 (6 bases). CDR1 is LNHDA, CDR2 SQIVND, per germline (reference sequence). Trimming stripped 3 bases from V and 0 bases from J, with 8 bases between. CDR3 length: 14 amino acids.